This T cell receptor (beta chain) was captured by sequencing in a study of T cells expressing NK-cell markers. For the study at large: Obtained from sorted CD3+CD56+NKG2C+, CD3+CD56+NKG2C- and CD3+CD56-NKG2C+ T cells were the TCR beta repertoires. Study-level findings and limits: Top CD8+ clonotypes included the dominant CD3+CD56+NKG2C+ clonotypes in roughly 6 donors. The CD3+CD56-NKG2C+ fraction of a handful of donors was also led by these clonotypes.

Notes on this clonotype: Its target is not known.

Per the germline V gene, CDR1 is WNHNN and CDR2 is SYGVQD (reference sequence). This CDR3 is built from 14 residues. After re-calling the 5' RACE reads, TCRdb lists one entry per CDR3 protein, DNA absent. Its table records under 500,000 distinct CDR3 sequences. The specimen was blood T cells: a sorted CD56 or NKG2C T cell subset, CD4+ or CD8+ T cells, or bulk PBMC T cells (not recorded which). This chain connects TRBV10-1 to TRBJ2-1; TCRdb's D call, TRBD1, is unchecked because there is no DNA. The receptor comes from a woman between 18 and 70 years old in good health. The CDR3 loop reads CASRDGGSADEQFF.